This T cell receptor (beta chain) is drawn from a study of blood T cell repertoires in COVID-19 (dated by TCRdb to 2019 to 2021). Regarding the complete study: Recovered participants in ImmuneRACE Cohort 3 were defined as having two consecutive negative NP/OP PCR tests, clearance from a healthcare professional, or resolution of symptoms. The collaborator samples originated in the United States, Italy and Spain and spanned the acute and convalescent phases of COVID-19. The prospective study material was composed of cDNA or gDNA derived from T cells, B-cell-depleted T cells, or PBMCs. Deeply sampled blood TCRbeta repertoires from subjects exposed to, actively infected with, or recovered from COVID-19 were included in the dataset. The repertoires were released in a freely available public database intended as a resource for research on the immune response to SARS-CoV-2. Samples came from the ongoing ImmuneRACE study (first 160 participants) plus 1,254 subjects from 6 global collaborators. A de-identified subject ID, COVID-19 status, age in years and sex were almost always included in the sample metadata. Where available, HLA class I and class II types were obtained from metadata supplied by the sample provider rather than from assay-based typing. What the research found in general, with its limitations: How much clinical and demographic metadata was included differed by source and by participant, and the metadata was provided uncurated.

About this clone: Its antigen remains undetermined. No qualities accompany the bases; no much larger clone lies one base away.

TCRbeta CDR3 regions were amplified from genomic DNA by means of the immunoSEQ Assay, a bias-controlled multiplex PCR. In the original analysis: Nucleated cell counts per sample were estimated from amplification of reference gene primers within the assay. Sequence reads were collapsed and filtered to measure the absolute abundance of every unique TCRbeta CDR3 rearrangement. For each sample, productive Simpson clonality was calculated as the square root of Simpson's diversity index over productive rearrangements. This is the immuneACCESS table as TCRdb keeps it, with only in-frame sequences that have V and J called. A part of the clones is gone; compared with another copy, unresolved V genes explain less than half, and the rest is unexplained. Clone size and V and J calls were adopted from that table, with D and trimming inferred from the DNA. Recorded for this sample are fewer than 250,000 clones; around 87% of them occurred a single time. Of the sample, approximately 25% is held by the ten largest clones.

The junction carries 15 bases between V and J, which are trimmed by 8 bases and 10 bases respectively. There are 13 amino acids in the CDR3, from cysteine to phenylalanine inclusive. Only the CDR3 region is kept as DNA, spanning 39 bases read in frame from base 1. CDR1 and CDR2 (LNHDA, SQIVND) derive from the germline V gene (reference sequence). Enrolling through a virtual design, the prospective study's participants ranged in age from roughly 18 to 90 years and lived across roughly 23 United States geographic areas. In the prospective study, cohorts were assigned on the basis of participant-reported clinical history obtained from a screening survey and a study questionnaire. In the prospective study, mobile phlebotomists collected whole blood, serum and a nasopharyngeal or oropharyngeal swab from each participant. Prospective study participants could optionally give additional blood draws and questionnaires over a roughly 2-month period. Prospective study blood samples were shipped either frozen or at room temperature before DNA extraction.

The V and J segments used are TRBV19 and TRBJ1-6; the D gene cannot be resolved reliably. Sequenced input: PBMCs or T cells enriched from blood (not recorded which). The sequence was obtained from a woman aged 40 to 50 in a cohort exposed to, infected with or recovered from COVID-19 (not recorded which). The CDR3 corresponds to CASGFDLASPLHF. The nucleotide sequence reads TGTGCCAGTGGATTCGACTTGGCCTCACCCCTCCACTTT.